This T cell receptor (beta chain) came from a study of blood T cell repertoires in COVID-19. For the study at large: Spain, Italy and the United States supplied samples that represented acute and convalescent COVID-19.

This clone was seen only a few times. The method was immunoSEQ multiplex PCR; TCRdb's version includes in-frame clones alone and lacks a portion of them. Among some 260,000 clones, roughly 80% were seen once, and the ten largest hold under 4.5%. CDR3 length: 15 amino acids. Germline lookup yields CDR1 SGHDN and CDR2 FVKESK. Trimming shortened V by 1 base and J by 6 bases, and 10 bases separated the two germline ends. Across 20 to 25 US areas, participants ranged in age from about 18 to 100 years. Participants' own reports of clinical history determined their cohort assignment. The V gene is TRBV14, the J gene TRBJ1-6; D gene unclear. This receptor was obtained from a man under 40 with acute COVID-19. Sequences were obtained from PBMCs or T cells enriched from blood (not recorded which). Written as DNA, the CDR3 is TGTGCCAGCAGCCAAGGGATAGGACTTAATTCACCCCTCCACTTT. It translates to CASSQGIGLNSPLHF.